This T cell receptor (beta chain) comes out of a study of blood T cells in healthy people across ages (dated by TCRdb to 2014 to 2015). At the level of the whole study: In model experiments, roughly one uniquely barcoded TCR beta cDNA molecule per two T cells was captured by template switching. The donors were divided into four age groups: young (average 16 years), middle-aged (about 39), aged (62) and long-lived (about 84). To avoid experimental bias, donors of different ages were spread randomly across the sequencing lanes. The study analyzed two additional independent replicas of 1 million unique cDNA reads from the same blood draw for two donors, one aged 18 to 29 and one aged 80 or older. Age-related changes in TCR beta repertoire diversity were measured in the study by deep sequencing normalized with unique cDNA molecular identifiers. Here is what the overall study found, with its caveats: Estimates of total diversity from one million sequenced T cells were regarded as lower bounds and underestimates. Bulk unsorted PBMC profiling prevented conclusive comparison of naive and antigen-experienced compartments. The long-lived group showed more naive CD4+ T cells, fewer expanded clones and increased TCR diversity than the aged group, suggesting age selection. As age increased, observed TCR beta diversity per million T cells dropped in a roughly linear way, and a significant reduction was already evident by age approximately 40. The percentage of naive T cells measured by flow cytometry correlated strongly with observed TCR beta diversity. Because donor CMV infection status was unknown, age-related changes in expanded clonotypes were potentially confounded.

Receptor libraries were prepared by 5' RACE. The run used an Illumina HiSeq 2500. The second PCR ran for about 7 to 11 cycles and used a J-beta primer mix along with a sample-barcoded 5' primer. A unique molecular identifier was introduced onto each TCR beta cDNA molecule by a template-switch 5' adaptor carrying 12 random nucleotides. Each sample yielded at least 2.5 million CDR3-containing paired-end reads. First-strand cDNA synthesis was performed from all RNA using the Mint cDNA synthesis kit, with priming by a TRBC-specific oligonucleotide. All cDNA was treated with uracil-DNA glycosylase and then went through a first 18-cycle PCR with the universal primers M1SS and BC2_uni_R. The authors' pipeline ran thus. Normalization of each sample was performed by random selection of 1 million high-quality reads, each carrying a distinct molecular identifier. Instead of being binned into consensus sequences, reads with shared molecular identifiers were discarded. MiTCR, run with a Q25 quality threshold and the strictest error-elimination algorithm, handled CDR3 identification, clonotype clustering and error correction. A nonparametric unseen species model with Euler transformation was used to estimate a lower bound on total TCR beta diversity. TCRdb applied fastp at Q25 and MiXCR to the public reads, then kept only in-frame beta chains. All rows with the same CDR3 protein become a single entry with the most common DNA and genes. Here the V and J calls rest on TCRdb's processing, not on the authors' analysis. For this sample the table gives approximately 290,000 distinct CDR3 sequences, of which less than 30% were detected only once. About 30% of the sample lies in the top ten.

The table lists this clonotype with a few counts. The target of this receptor is not known. No base quality values were provided; no much bigger clone lies one nucleotide off. Clipping removes 2 bases from V and 2 bases from J, with 14 as the unmatched junction base count. CDR1 and CDR2 are drawn from the germline V gene: SGHTA, FQGNSA. Its CDR3 holds 18 amino acids, cysteine through phenylalanine. Just the 54-base CDR3 DNA is kept, in frame starting at base 1. Systemically healthy Caucasian individuals from Russia, 39 in total and aged about 6 to 95 years, were included as donors. Each donor gave 8.5 to 10 milliliters of peripheral blood, collected into EDTA-treated Vacutainer tubes. Ficoll-Paque density-gradient centrifugation was used to isolate PBMCs, with at least 6.5 million per sample. Total RNA, at least 6 micrograms per sample, was extracted from PBMCs with Trizol reagent. The percentages of naive CD45RAhigh/CD27high T cells were determined by flow cytometry on a PBMC aliquot from every donor.

The source of this sequence is a woman in her sixties or seventies in good health. The sequencing input was blood. The rearrangement combines TRBV7-2 with TRBJ2-5, with TRBD2 matching 7 junction bases. The CDR3 protein is CASSLSGGPRLLQETQYF. Read as DNA, the sequence is TGTGCCAGCAGCTTATCGGGGGGACCACGACTCCTACAAGAGACCCAGTACTTC.